This T cell receptor beta chain was captured by sequencing in a study of Ad26.COV2.S vaccination and SARS-CoV-2 variants. Study overall: Once or twice, 56 days apart, Ad26.COV2.S was delivered intramuscularly. Notes on the study in general: Analytic work on TCR breadth and depth might have understated the full extent of total T cell responses. The placebo group had lower spike-specific TCR breadth than the vaccine recipients did.

Treatment described: around 19 received Ad26.COV2.S at low or high dose, single or two shots; roughly 5 received placebo; per-sample allocation not given. The investigators took samples on day 63 after the first vaccine or placebo injection. Germline CDR1 is SGHTA and CDR2 is FQGNSA. V was shortened by 4 bases and J by 7 bases, with 16 bases between the two germline ends. The CDR3 is 14 residues long. Produced via immunoSEQ multiplex PCR; TCRdb's table is partial and in-frame only. This sample has about 440,000 clones, with about 90% found just once. Comment on this clone: The antigen is unknown.

This sequence originates from a person aged 18-60 years who received the Ad26.COV2.S COVID-19 vaccine or a placebo. The input for sequencing was peripheral blood, taken in a trial of Ad26.COV2.S vaccine versus placebo. The rearrangement uses TRBV7-2 and TRBJ1-2; a possible D gene is TRBD1 (5 bases). The CDR3 nucleotides read TGTGCCAGCAGCTCCGGTGGGGCAGGGTTTGGCTACACCTTC. Amino acids: CASSSGGAGFGYTF.